A selection of T cell receptor beta chains follows, all from one sample in a study of tumor-infiltrating lymphocytes in primary liver carcinoma. TCRdb re-called the multiplex PCR reads through MiXCR, storing one row per CDR3 protein. Among roughly 330,000 distinct CDR3 sequences listed, roughly two thirds were seen once. Sequencing was carried out using peripheral blood. Receptors originate from a man aged 40-49 years with primary liver carcinoma and hepatitis B virus infection. The CDR3 runs from the conserved cysteine through the conserved F or W. Fields, in order: D gene, V gene, J gene, CDR3 length, clone size, CDR3 protein, CDR3 DNA. D genes are given only for firm matches. Clone size appears in some rows only: once, few, many, or a class for an expanded clone.

d_gene: NA
v_gene: TRBV10-2
j_gene: TRBJ2-7
len: 16
abundance: few
CDR3aa: CASRGVRGGSSYEQYF
CDR3nt: TGCGCCAGCAGGGGGGTTAGAGGCGGAAGCTCCTACGAGCAGTACTTC

d_gene: TRBD1
v_gene: TRBV6-2/TRBV6-3
j_gene: TRBJ2-3
len: 15
abundance: NA
CDR3aa: CASSPTGESPHTQYF
CDR3nt: TGTGCCAGCAGCCCTACAGGGGAGAGTCCACATACGCAGTATTTT

d_gene: NA
v_gene: TRBV6-5
j_gene: TRBJ2-2
len: 14
abundance: NA
CDR3aa: CANSTDRNTGEMFF
CDR3nt: TGTGCCAACAGTACGGACAGAAACACCGGGGAGATGTTTTTT

d_gene: NA
v_gene: TRBV5-1
j_gene: TRBJ2-1
len: 16
abundance: NA
CDR3aa: CASSLDTGVTYNEQFF
CDR3nt: TGCGCCAGCAGCTTGGATACCGGTGTTACCTACAATGAGCAGTTCTTC

d_gene: NA
v_gene: TRBV11-2
j_gene: TRBJ2-3
len: 12
abundance: NA
CDR3aa: CASLPSTDTQYF
CDR3nt: TGTGCCAGCCTCCCCAGCACAGATACGCAGTATTTT

d_gene: NA
v_gene: TRBV12-3/TRBV12-4
j_gene: TRBJ1-1
len: 14
abundance: many
CDR3aa: CASSLGNANTEAFF
CDR3nt: TGTGCCAGCAGTTTAGGGAACGCGAACACTGAAGCTTTCTTT

d_gene: TRBD2
v_gene: TRBV7-9
j_gene: TRBJ2-7
len: 14
abundance: NA
CDR3aa: CASSTGTSGVGQYF
CDR3nt: TGTGCCAGCAGTACCGGGACTAGCGGGGTCGGGCAGTACTTC

d_gene: TRBD2
v_gene: TRBV11-2
j_gene: TRBJ2-2
len: 19
abundance: NA
CDR3aa: CASSLDLGAGGPGTGELFF
CDR3nt: TGTGCCAGCAGCTTAGATCTTGGAGCGGGAGGGCCGGGAACCGGGGAGCTGTTTTTT

d_gene: NA
v_gene: TRBV6-5
j_gene: TRBJ2-7
len: 16
abundance: NA
CDR3aa: CASSPLGRGPSYEQYF
CDR3nt: TGTGCCAGCAGTCCTCTTGGGCGGGGCCCCTCCTACGAGCAGTACTTC

d_gene: NA
v_gene: TRBV28
j_gene: TRBJ2-7
len: 12
abundance: NA
CDR3aa: CASSFQAYEQYF
CDR3nt: TGTGCCAGCAGTTTCCAGGCCTACGAGCAGTACTTC

d_gene: TRBD1
v_gene: TRBV11-2
j_gene: TRBJ2-1
len: 15
abundance: NA
CDR3aa: CASSAWTGGYNEQFF
CDR3nt: TGTGCCAGCAGCGCCTGGACAGGAGGATACAATGAGCAGTTCTTC